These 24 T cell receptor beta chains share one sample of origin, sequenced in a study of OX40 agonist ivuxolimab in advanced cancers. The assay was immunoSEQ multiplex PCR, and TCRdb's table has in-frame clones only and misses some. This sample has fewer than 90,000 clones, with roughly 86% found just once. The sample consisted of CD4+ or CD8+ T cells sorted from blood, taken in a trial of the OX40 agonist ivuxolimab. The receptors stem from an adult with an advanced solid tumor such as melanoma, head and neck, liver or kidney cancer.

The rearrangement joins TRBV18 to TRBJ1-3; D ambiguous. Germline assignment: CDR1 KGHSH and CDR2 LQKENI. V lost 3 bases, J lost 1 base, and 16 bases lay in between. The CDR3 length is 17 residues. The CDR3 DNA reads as TGTGCCAGCTCACCCCCCTCCACTGCGCGATCTGGAAACACCATATATTTT. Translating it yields CASSPPSTARSGNTIYF. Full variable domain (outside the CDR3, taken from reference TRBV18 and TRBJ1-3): NAGVMQNPRHLVRRRGQEARLRCSPMKGHSHVYWYRQLPEEGLKFMVYLQKENIIDESGMPKERFSAEFPKEGPSILRIQQVVRGDSAAYFCASSPPSTARSGNTIYFGEGSWLTVV.

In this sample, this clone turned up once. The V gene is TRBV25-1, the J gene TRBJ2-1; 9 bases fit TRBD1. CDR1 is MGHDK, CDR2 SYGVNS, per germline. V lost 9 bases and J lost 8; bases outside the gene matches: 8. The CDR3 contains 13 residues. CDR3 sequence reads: CASRDRVIDEQFF. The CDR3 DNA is TGTGCCAGTCGGGACAGGGTAATAGATGAGCAGTTCTTC.

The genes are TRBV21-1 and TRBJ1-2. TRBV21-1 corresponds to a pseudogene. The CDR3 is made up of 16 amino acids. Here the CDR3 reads CASLISNRGVDYGYTF. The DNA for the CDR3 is TGTGCCAGCCTGATATCCAACCGCGGCGTTGACTATGGCTACACCTTC.

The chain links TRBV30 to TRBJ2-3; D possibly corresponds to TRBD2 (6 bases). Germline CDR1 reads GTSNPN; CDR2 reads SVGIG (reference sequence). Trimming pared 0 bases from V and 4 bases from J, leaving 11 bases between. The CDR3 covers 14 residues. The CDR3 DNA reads TGTGCCTGGAGTGTACGCCCGGGAGCAGATACGCAGTATTTT. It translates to CAWSVRPGADTQYF.

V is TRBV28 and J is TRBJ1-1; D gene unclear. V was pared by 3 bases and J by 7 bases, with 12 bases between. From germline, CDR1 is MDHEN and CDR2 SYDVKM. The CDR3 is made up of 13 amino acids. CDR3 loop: CASSFPSRNEAFF. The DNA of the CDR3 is TGTGCCAGCAGTTTTCCCTCCCGGAATGAAGCTTTCTTT.

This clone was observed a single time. The CDR3 loop is CASSAKQRSYEQYV. The CDR3 coding sequence is TGTGCCAGCAGCGCCAAACAGCGCTCCTACGAGCAGTACGTC. This sequence joins TRBV5-8 and TRBJ2-7; D uncertain. Germline values: CDR1 SGHTS, CDR2 YDEGEE. The CDR3 is 14 amino acids. Trimming pared 4 bases from V and 0 bases from J, leaving 11 bases between.

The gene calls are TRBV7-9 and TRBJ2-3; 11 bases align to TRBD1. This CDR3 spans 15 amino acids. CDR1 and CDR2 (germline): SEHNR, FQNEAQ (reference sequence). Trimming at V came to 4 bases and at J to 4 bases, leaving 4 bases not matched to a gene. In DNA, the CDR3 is TGTGCCAGCAGCTCGGGACAGGGGGTTGCAGATACGCAGTATTTT. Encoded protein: CASSSGQGVADTQYF. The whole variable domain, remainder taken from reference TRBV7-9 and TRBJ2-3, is DTGVSQNPRHKITKRGQNVTFRCDPISEHNRLYWYRQTLGQGPEFLTYFQNEAQLEKSRLLSDRFSAERPKGSFSTLEIQRTEQGDSAMYLCASSSGQGVADTQYFGPGTRLTVL.

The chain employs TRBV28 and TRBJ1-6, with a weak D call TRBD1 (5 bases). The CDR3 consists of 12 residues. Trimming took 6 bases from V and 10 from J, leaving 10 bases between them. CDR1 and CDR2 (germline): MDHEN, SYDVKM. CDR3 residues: CASRVGASPLHF. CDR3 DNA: TGTGCCAGCAGAGTCGGGGCCTCACCCCTCCACTTT.

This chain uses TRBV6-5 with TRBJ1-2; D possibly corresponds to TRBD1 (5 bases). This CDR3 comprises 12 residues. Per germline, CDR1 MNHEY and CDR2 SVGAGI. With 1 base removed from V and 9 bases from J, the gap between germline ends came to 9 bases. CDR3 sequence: CASSYLGGRYTF. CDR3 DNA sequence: TGTGCCAGCAGTTACTTGGGGGGACGCTACACCTTC.

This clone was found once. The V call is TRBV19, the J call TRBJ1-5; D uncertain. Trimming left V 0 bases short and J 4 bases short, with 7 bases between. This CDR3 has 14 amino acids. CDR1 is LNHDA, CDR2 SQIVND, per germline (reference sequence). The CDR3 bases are TGTGCCAGTAGTATAGATCGAGGGAATCAGCCCCAGCATTTT. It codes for CASSIDRGNQPQHF.

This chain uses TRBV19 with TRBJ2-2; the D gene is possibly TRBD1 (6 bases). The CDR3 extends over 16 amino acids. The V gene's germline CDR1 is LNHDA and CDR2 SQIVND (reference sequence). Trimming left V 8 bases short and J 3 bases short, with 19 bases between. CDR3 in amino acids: CASLRTGTPYTGELFF. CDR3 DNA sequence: TGTGCCAGTCTTAGGACCGGGACACCCTACACCGGGGAGCTGTTTTTT.

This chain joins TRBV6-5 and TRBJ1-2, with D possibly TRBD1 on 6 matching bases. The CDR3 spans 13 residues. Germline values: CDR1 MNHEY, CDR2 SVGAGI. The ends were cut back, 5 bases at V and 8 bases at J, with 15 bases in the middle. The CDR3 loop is CASSPLQGAGYTF. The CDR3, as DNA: TGTGCCAGCAGTCCCCTACAGGGTGCCGGCTACACCTTC.

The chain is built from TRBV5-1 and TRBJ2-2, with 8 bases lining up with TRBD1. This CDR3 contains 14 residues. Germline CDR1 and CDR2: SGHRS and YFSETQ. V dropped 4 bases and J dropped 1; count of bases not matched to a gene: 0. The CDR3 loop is CASSGTGNTGELFF. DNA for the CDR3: TGCGCCAGCAGCGGGACAGGGAACACCGGGGAGCTGTTTTTT.

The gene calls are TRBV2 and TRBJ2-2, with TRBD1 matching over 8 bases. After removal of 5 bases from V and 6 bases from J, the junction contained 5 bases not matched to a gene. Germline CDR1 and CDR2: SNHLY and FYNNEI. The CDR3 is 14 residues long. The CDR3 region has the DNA TGTGCCAGCAGTCGCGACAGGGGAGCCGGGGAGCTGTTTTTT. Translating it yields CASSRDRGAGELFF.

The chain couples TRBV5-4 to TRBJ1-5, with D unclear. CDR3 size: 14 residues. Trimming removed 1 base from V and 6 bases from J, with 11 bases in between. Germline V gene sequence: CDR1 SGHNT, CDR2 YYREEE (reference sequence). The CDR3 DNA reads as TGTGCCAGCAGCTTGTCAGGCGGCAGTCAGCCCCAGCATTTT. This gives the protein CASSLSGGSQPQHF.

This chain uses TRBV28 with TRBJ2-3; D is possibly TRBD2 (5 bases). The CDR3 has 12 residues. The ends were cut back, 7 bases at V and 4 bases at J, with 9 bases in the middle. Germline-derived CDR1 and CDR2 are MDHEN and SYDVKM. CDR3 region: CASNGVADTQYF. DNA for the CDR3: TGTGCCAGCAACGGGGTGGCAGATACGCAGTATTTT.

The CDR3 region has the DNA TGTGCCAGCAGTTCTCTCAATCTCGTCCGAGCCACAACCGGGGAGCTGTTTTTT. Amino acids: CASSSLNLVRATTGELFF. J is TRBJ2-2 and V is TRBV27; D not certain. This CDR3 has 18 amino acids. Trimming removed 4 bases at V and 5 bases at J, with 23 bases between. The germline CDR1 and CDR2 sequences are MNHEY and SMNVEV (reference sequence).

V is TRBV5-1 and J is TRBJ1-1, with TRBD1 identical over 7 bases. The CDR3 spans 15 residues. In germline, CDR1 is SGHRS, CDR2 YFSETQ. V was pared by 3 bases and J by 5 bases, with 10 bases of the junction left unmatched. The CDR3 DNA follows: TGCGCCAGCAGCTCAAGACAGGGCGTATATACTGAAGCTTTCTTT. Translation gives CASSSRQGVYTEAFF.

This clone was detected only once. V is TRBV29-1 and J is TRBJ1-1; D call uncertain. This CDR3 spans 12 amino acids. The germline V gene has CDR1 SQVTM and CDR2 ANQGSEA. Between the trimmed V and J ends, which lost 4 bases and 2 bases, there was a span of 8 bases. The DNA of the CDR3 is TGCAGCGTTGCGACCGATAACACTGAAGCTTTCTTT. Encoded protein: CSVATDNTEAFF.

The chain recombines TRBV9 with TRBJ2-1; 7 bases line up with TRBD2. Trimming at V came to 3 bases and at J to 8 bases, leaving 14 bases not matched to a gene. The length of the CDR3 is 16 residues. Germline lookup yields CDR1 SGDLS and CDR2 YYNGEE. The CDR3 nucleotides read TGTGCCAGCAGCGAGGCCCCGGGACTATGGGGGGATGAGCAGTTCTTC. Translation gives CASSEAPGLWGDEQFF.

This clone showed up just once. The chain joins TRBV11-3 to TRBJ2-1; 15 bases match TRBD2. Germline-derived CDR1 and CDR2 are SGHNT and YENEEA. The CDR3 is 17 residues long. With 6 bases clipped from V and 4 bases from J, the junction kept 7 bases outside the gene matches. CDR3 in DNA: TGTGCCAGCAGTTACGGACTAGCGGGGGGGCCGTACAATGAGCAGTTCTTC. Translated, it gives CASSYGLAGGPYNEQFF.

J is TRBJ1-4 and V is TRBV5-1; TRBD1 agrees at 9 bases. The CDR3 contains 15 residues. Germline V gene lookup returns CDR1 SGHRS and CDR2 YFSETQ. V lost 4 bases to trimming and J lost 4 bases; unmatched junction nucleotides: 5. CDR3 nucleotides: TGCGCCAGCAGCCCCGGGACAGGGCTTAATGAAAAACTGTTTTTT. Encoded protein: CASSPGTGLNEKLFF.

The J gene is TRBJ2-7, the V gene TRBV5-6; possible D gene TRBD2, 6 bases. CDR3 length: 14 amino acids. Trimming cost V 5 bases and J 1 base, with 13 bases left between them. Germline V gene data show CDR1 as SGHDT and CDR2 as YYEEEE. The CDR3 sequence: CASRRRGRSYEQYF. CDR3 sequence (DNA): TGTGCCAGCAGAAGACGGGGGAGATCCTACGAGCAGTACTTC.

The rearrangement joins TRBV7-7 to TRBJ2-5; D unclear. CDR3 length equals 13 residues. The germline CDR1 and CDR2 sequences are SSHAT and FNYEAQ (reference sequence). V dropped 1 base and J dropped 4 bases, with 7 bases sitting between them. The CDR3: CASSLGSLETQYF. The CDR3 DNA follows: TGTGCCAGCAGCTTAGGTTCCCTAGAGACCCAGTACTTC.